The present entry profiles one TCR beta chain with its context. Its antigen is not yet known. It has no much larger one-base neighbor in the sample; base qualities were not kept. Stable Graves' hyperthyroidism was defined as no progression to ophthalmopathy during 18 months of follow-up. Hyperthyroidism patients were aged 18 to 65 years and newly diagnosed, with disease duration of less than 2 months. Any patient with an uncontrolled infection, another autoimmune disease, pregnancy or lactation was excluded. Diagnoses were based on clinical symptoms, serum thyroxine and TRAb, thyroid ultrasound and orbital computed tomography. Trizol reagent was used to extract total RNA, and RNA quality was then checked on an Agilent 2100 Bioanalyzer. This entry comes from a study of T cells in Graves' hyperthyroidism and ophthalmopathy (dated by TCRdb to the late 2010s). With respect to the entire study: TCR V-J signatures able to tell the groups apart were searched for in a discovery cohort of 90 to 100 patients, of whom roughly 42 had Graves' ophthalmopathy and roughly 57 had stable Graves' hyperthyroidism. Prospective prediction of ophthalmopathy was tested in an independent validation cohort consisting of 18 hyperthyroidism patients and some 17 patients who later progressed to ophthalmopathy. The roughly 100 discovery patients were divided at random into training and test sets in a 7:3 ratio. The study also compared thyroid tissue and blood T-cell repertoires from over 5 Graves' hyperthyroidism patients. Once sampling was done, hyperthyroidism patients were given methimazole at a starting dose of 30 mg daily, whereas ophthalmopathy patients were given high-dose intravenous methylprednisolone. The paper describes TCR Vbeta CDR3 sequencing of more than 120 peripheral blood samples, made up of about 40 ophthalmopathy patients, around 73 hyperthyroidism patients and about 17 progressor patients. Study-level results and caveats: Most expanded thyroid clonotypes (frequency above 0.001) were also detected in blood, suggesting blood repertoires may reflect thyroid immune responses. Sample size was not statistically predetermined, and blinding of investigators to group allocation was not performed. Ophthalmopathy was separated from stable hyperthyroidism by a 13 V-J signature model, with approximately 85% sensitivity and approximately 81% specificity obtained in cross-validation and 80%/75% obtained in testing. During validation, the model predicted progression to ophthalmopathy a median of about 6.5 months ahead of onset, with approximately 70% sensitivity and 72.22% specificity.

TCR beta CDR3 regions were amplified from RNA transcripts. The TCR CDR3 was subjected to a first round of RT-PCR using the HTBI primer set and the Qiagen OneStep RT-PCR kit. A second multiplex PCR round built the libraries, followed by size selection and purification. Libraries were sequenced paired-end with 100 bp reads on an Illumina HiSeq2000. The authors' analysis ran thus. SOAPnuke was used to process the raw data, throwing out any read that contained adapters or uncalled bases, had a mean Phred below 15, or lacked an exact constant-primer or identifier match. COPE v1.2.5 was used to merge the high-quality paired reads, and each unique nucleotide sequence was defined as a clonotype. Clonotypes were aligned to IMGT TRBV, TRBD and TRBJ reference segments using MiTCR v1.1. The analysis was restricted to V-J combinations with a frequency above 0.0001, which together covered roughly 99% of the repertoires. A TCS score was defined as the ratio of F50 (clonal expansion) to E x V (chaos), with BLOSUM62-based TCRdist applied between CDR3 peptides within each V-J. Welch's t-statistics and random forest reduced fewer than 550 V-J features to 10 to 15, which were used in a naive Bayes classifier (R e1071). The Morisita-Horn index was used to measure how similar the thyroid and blood repertoires were. TCRdb ran its own pipeline on the public reads, namely fastp trimming at Q25 and MiXCR clone calling, and kept in-frame beta chains. Each entry merges the rows of one CDR3 protein and shows their most common DNA and genes. It is TCRdb's table, rather than the study itself, that gives the V and J calls and clone size. The sample data list 530,000 or so distinct CDR3 sequences, and about 43% of these were observed just once. Approximately 8.4% of the sample goes to the ten largest clones.

Including cysteine and phenylalanine, the CDR3 has 16 amino acids. The sequence is cut down to CDR3 DNA, 48 bases in frame from base 1. Trimming costs V 0 bases and J 2 bases, and their ends lie 10 bases apart. CDR1 and CDR2, looked up from the germline V gene, are LGHNA and YSLEER. The sequence was collected from a woman aged 18-29 years with Graves' hyperthyroidism. The chain employs TRBV4-3 and TRBJ2-2; a weak D assignment points to TRBD2 (5 bases agree). The material sequenced was peripheral blood or thyroid tissue (not recorded which). The CDR3 corresponds to CASSQDYGINTGELFF. The sequence in DNA is TGCGCCAGCAGCCAAGACTACGGGATTAACACCGGGGAGCTGTTTTTT.